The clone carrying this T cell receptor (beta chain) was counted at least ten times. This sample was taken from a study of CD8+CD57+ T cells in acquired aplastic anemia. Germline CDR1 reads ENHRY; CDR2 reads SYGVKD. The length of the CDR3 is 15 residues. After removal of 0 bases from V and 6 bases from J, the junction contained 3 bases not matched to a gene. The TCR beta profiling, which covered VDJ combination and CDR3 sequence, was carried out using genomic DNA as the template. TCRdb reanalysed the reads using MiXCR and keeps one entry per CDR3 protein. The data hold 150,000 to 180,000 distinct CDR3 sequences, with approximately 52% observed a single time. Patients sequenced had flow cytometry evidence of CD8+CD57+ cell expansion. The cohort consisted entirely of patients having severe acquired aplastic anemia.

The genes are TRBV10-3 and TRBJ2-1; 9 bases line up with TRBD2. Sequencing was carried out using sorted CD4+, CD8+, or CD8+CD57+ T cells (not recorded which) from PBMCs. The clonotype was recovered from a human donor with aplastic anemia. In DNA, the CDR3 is TGTGCCATCAGTGAGTCTCCTAGCGGGGTCAATGAGCAGTTCTTC. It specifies CAISESPSGVNEQFF.